The 32 T cell receptor beta chains listed next were all sequenced from one sample in a study of CD4 T cells in relation to SARS-CoV-2 and coronaviruses. Method: immunoSEQ multiplex PCR; TCRdb's copy keeps in-frame clones and lacks some. The sample lists roughly 18,000 clones, roughly 80% occurring once. Before the COVID-19 pandemic, during about 2010-2019, CD4+ T cells were taken from unexposed donors. CD4+ T cells were isolated from the cells after about 11 days of culture. Their antigens remain unidentified. The sequenced material came from CD4+ T cells from PBMCs, cultured in vitro. All receptors come from a human donor in good health.

The rearrangement uses TRBV6-6 and TRBJ1-5, with D tentatively TRBD1 (6 bases). Trimming stripped 3 bases from V and 5 bases from J, with 11 bases between. CDR1 and CDR2 from the germline V gene are MNHNY and SVGAGI (reference sequence). This CDR3 region has 14 residues. This CDR3 reads CASSYRQEHQPQHF. CDR3 nucleotides: TGTGCCAGCAGTTATAGACAGGAGCATCAGCCCCAGCATTTT.

The CDR3 protein is CASSLHLAGQNTGELFF. DNA of the CDR3: TGTGCCAGTAGTCTTCATCTAGCGGGACAAAACACCGGGGAGCTGTTTTTT. The V call is TRBV19, the J call TRBJ2-2, with TRBD2 identical over 9 bases. The length of the CDR3 is 17 residues. CDR1 LNHDA and CDR2 SQIVND come from the germline V gene (reference sequence). With 5 bases clipped from V and 2 bases from J, the junction kept 9 bases outside the gene matches.

This chain links TRBV18 with TRBJ2-3; the D is unclear. This CDR3 is built from 14 residues. The germline gives CDR1 KGHSH, CDR2 LQKENI. V shed 5 bases and J shed 0 bases, with 9 bases lying between them. CDR3 sequence reads: CASSSNPSTDTQYF. The DNA of the CDR3 is TGTGCCAGCTCATCCAACCCAAGCACAGATACGCAGTATTTT.

The chain is built from TRBV19 and TRBJ2-7; no definite D call. The CDR3 consists of 15 residues. Germline-derived CDR1 and CDR2 are LNHDA and SQIVND (reference sequence). V gave up 0 bases and J gave up 1 base, with 10 bases separating them. The DNA for the CDR3 is TGTGCCAGTAGTATAGACCTGGGCAGATCCTACGAGCAGTACTTC. This gives the protein CASSIDLGRSYEQYF.

The V gene is TRBV5-1, the J gene TRBJ2-4; the D gene is possibly TRBD2 (6 bases). The CDR3 totals 14 residues. V was cut by 5 bases and J by 5 bases, with 14 bases left in between. Germline V gene lookup returns CDR1 SGHRS and CDR2 YFSETQ. The CDR3 bases are TGCGCCAGCAGATACGACACTAGCCAAAACATTCAGTACTTC. It specifies CASRYDTSQNIQYF.

V gene TRBV7-6 combines with J gene TRBJ2-7, with 10 bases matching TRBD1. CDR3 length equals 15 residues. V was pared by 5 bases and J by 6 bases, with 10 bases of the junction left unmatched. The V gene's germline CDR1 is SGHVS and CDR2 FNYEAQ. The CDR3 sequence: CASSGTGTGAREQYF. The CDR3 DNA follows: TGTGCCAGCAGCGGGACCGGGACAGGGGCCCGCGAGCAGTACTTC.

This chain connects TRBV19 to TRBJ1-1; D not resolved. The germline CDR1 and CDR2 sequences are LNHDA and SQIVND (reference sequence). The CDR3 length is 15 residues. The ends were cut back, 7 bases at V and 1 base at J, with 16 bases in the middle. In DNA, the CDR3 is TGTGCCAGTATCCCGCCCTCTCCAGGGAACACTGAAGCTTTCTTT. This sequence encodes CASIPPSPGNTEAFF.

The chain links TRBV28 to TRBJ1-3, with 8 nucleotides matching TRBD1. Per the germline V gene, CDR1 is MDHEN and CDR2 is SYDVKM. The V and J ends lost 1 base and 1 base, in that order; junction bases with no gene match: 9. The CDR3 is 18 amino acids. DNA of the CDR3: TGTGCCAGCAGTTTATCCCGCCCAGGGGGCCAATCTGGAAACACCATATATTTT. Residues: CASSLSRPGGQSGNTIYF.

J is TRBJ2-7 and V is TRBV4-1; D unclear. The V gene lost 3 bases and the J gene lost 2 bases, with 14 bases spanning the gap. The CDR3 contains 15 residues. CDR1 is MGHRA, CDR2 YSYEKL, per germline. The CDR3 region is CASSHTHGNPYEQYF. For the CDR3, the DNA is TGCGCCAGCAGCCACACACACGGAAACCCCTACGAGCAGTACTTC.

This chain uses TRBV11-2 with TRBJ2-1, with D unclear. Deletions cut 3 bases from V and 7 bases from J, with 19 bases between. The CDR3 has 16 residues. Germline CDR1 is SGHAT and CDR2 is FQNNGV. The CDR3 loop is CASSLSRRSGSNEQFF. The CDR3 DNA sequence: TGTGCCAGCAGCTTGTCACGCAGAAGTGGGTCAAATGAGCAGTTCTTC.

The chain is built from TRBV28 and TRBJ1-1, with D possibly being TRBD1 (5 bases). The CDR3 spans 14 residues. CDR1 and CDR2 (germline): MDHEN, SYDVKM. V was cut by 6 bases and J by 1 base, with 12 bases left in between. The CDR3, as DNA: TGTGCCAGCAGGTGGGGCCCAACGAACACTGAAGCTTTCTTT. The encoded protein is CASRWGPTNTEAFF.

Here the CDR3 reads CASSKAAGRKTQYF. The DNA of the CDR3 is TGTGCCAGCAGCAAAGCGGCAGGGAGGAAGACCCAGTACTTC. The chain joins TRBV21-1 to TRBJ2-5; the D call of TRBD2 is as the table states it, not checked on the DNA. TRBV21-1 is designated a pseudogene. This CDR3 comprises 14 residues.

The chain employs TRBV6-5 and TRBJ1-1; D remains unclear. V lost 7 bases and J lost 0, with 12 bases in between. This CDR3 has 14 residues. Germline values: CDR1 MNHEY, CDR2 SVGAGI. This chain's CDR3 is CASMVNIMNTEAFF. CDR3 sequence (DNA): TGTGCCAGCATGGTGAATATCATGAACACTGAAGCTTTCTTT.

The chain recombines TRBV9 with TRBJ2-2; 12 bases are shared with TRBD2. V gave up 1 base and J gave up 8 bases; unmatched junction bases: 9. The CDR3 runs to 17 residues. CDR1 is SGDLS, CDR2 YYNGEE, per germline. The CDR3 DNA reads as TGTGCCAGCAGCGTAACCTTGACTAGCGGGAGTTTGGGGGAGCTGTTTTTT. Its protein product is CASSVTLTSGSLGELFF.

The chain has TRBV14 and TRBJ2-1, with 8 positions matching TRBD2. The CDR3 consists of 18 residues. Unmatched junction bases numbered 8, after V lost 1 base and J lost 0 bases. Germline assignment: CDR1 SGHDN and CDR2 FVKESK. The CDR3 region is CASSQGGLVVLSYNEQFF. DNA for the CDR3: TGTGCCAGCAGCCAAGGGGGACTAGTCGTACTCTCCTACAATGAGCAGTTCTTC.

The chain combines TRBV4-1 with TRBJ2-7; D could derive from TRBD1 or TRBD2 (5 bases each). V lost 1 base to trimming and J lost 1 base, with 8 bases between them. Germline CDR1 is MGHRA and CDR2 is YSYEKL. The CDR3 loop spans 14 amino acids. CDR3 in amino acids: CASSQGGASYEQYF. The CDR3 region has the DNA TGCGCCAGCAGCCAAGGAGGGGCATCCTACGAGCAGTACTTC.

This rearrangement joins TRBV7-9 to TRBJ1-3; D is undetermined. The CDR3 totals 16 residues. The ends were cut back, 4 bases at V and 4 bases at J, with 17 bases in the middle. The germline CDR1 and CDR2 sequences are SEHNR and FQNEAQ (reference sequence). The CDR3 DNA reads TGTGCCAGCAGCTCCCTGATGAGGGCATACGGAAACACCATATATTTT. Translated: CASSSLMRAYGNTIYF.

This chain links TRBV3-1 (or the pseudogene TRBV3-2) with TRBJ2-5; tentatively, D is TRBD2 (6 bases). V was pared by 6 bases and J by 2 bases, with 16 bases between. The CDR3 covers 15 residues. Germline V gene data show CDR1 as LGHDT and CDR2 as YNNKEL (reference sequence). CDR3 protein: CASSPMGGGQETQYF. CDR3 coding DNA: TGTGCCAGCAGTCCCATGGGGGGAGGTCAAGAGACCCAGTACTTC.

The chain employs TRBV5-6 and TRBJ2-7; unclear D gene. The germline CDR1 and CDR2 sequences are SGHDT and YYEEEE. V lost 0 bases, J lost 3 bases, and 13 bases lay in between. This CDR3 region has 15 residues. The CDR3 here is CASSLAGLTVYEQYF. For the CDR3, the DNA is TGTGCCAGCAGCTTGGCCGGATTAACCGTCTACGAGCAGTACTTC.

The chain links TRBV11-2 to TRBJ1-5; 7 bases are a match to TRBD1. V gave up 5 bases and J gave up 7 bases; unmatched junction bases: 5. CDR3 length equals 13 residues. The germline gives CDR1 SGHAT, CDR2 FQNNGV. DNA of the CDR3: TGTGCCAGCAGCACCGACAGGGTCCAGCCCCAGCATTTT. Residues: CASSTDRVQPQHF.

The chain uses TRBV3-1 (or the pseudogene TRBV3-2) and TRBJ2-7; the D call may be TRBD1 or TRBD2 (6 bases each). Germline assignment: CDR1 LGHDT and CDR2 YNNKEL (reference sequence). Trimming took 5 bases from V and 9 from J, leaving 20 bases between them. The CDR3 runs to 14 residues. The CDR3 is CASSAHRVLGGQYF. The CDR3 DNA reads as TGTGCCAGCAGCGCTCACAGGGTACTCGGGGGGCAGTACTTC.

This clone was recorded only once. This chain uses TRBV19 with TRBJ1-6; D not certain. Trimming stripped 10 bases from V and 8 bases from J, with 15 bases between. CDR3 length: 13 amino acids. Germline CDR1 LNHDA, CDR2 SQIVND (reference sequence). The CDR3 reads CATRKHQDSPLHF. The CDR3 nucleotides are TGTGCCACCAGGAAGCACCAGGATTCACCCCTCCACTTT.

The V and J genes are TRBV18 and TRBJ2-1; D is uncertain. The CDR3 runs 17 residues. Germline lookup yields CDR1 KGHSH and CDR2 LQKENI. V was pared by 1 base and J by 8 bases, with 21 bases between. CDR3 DNA sequence: TGTGCCAGCTCACCACGAATTGCACGGAGTGGATTCGATGAGCAGTTCTTC. It specifies CASSPRIARSGFDEQFF.

This chain joins TRBV5-1 and TRBJ2-2; 8 nucleotides line up with TRBD1. The CDR3 runs to 15 residues. V lost 4 bases, J lost 1 base, and 3 bases stayed unmatched. CDR1 SGHRS and CDR2 YFSETQ come from the germline V gene. The CDR3 DNA reads TGCGCCAGCAGCCACGGGACAGGGAACACCGGGGAGCTGTTTTTT. As protein: CASSHGTGNTGELFF.

This chain uses TRBV19 with TRBJ2-2; no firm D call. Trimming pared 5 bases from V and 9 bases from J, leaving 16 bases between. There are 14 residues in the CDR3. The V gene's germline CDR1 is LNHDA and CDR2 SQIVND (reference sequence). The CDR3 loop reads CASSYGRSSWELFF. DNA of the CDR3: TGTGCCAGTAGTTACGGACGGAGCAGTTGGGAGCTGTTTTTT.

The chain joins TRBV20-1 to TRBJ1-4; 9 nucleotides match TRBD1. Trimming at V came to 3 bases and at J to 11 bases, leaving 10 bases not matched to a gene. The CDR3 is 14 amino acids. From germline, CDR1 is DFQATT and CDR2 SNEGSKA (reference sequence). The CDR3: CSASGTGSRDKLFF. The CDR3 DNA reads as TGCAGTGCTAGTGGGACAGGGTCCCGAGACAAACTGTTTTTT.

The chain recombines TRBV28 with TRBJ2-7; the match to TRBD1 covers 8 bases. J lost 3 bases, V lost 2 bases, and 0 bases had no gene match. This CDR3 region has 13 residues. Germline assignment: CDR1 MDHEN and CDR2 SYDVKM. CDR3 protein: CASSLGTGYEQYF. The CDR3 DNA follows: TGTGCCAGCAGTTTAGGGACAGGCTACGAGCAGTACTTC.

The chain links TRBV10-1 to TRBJ2-1; 9 bases fit TRBD2. The CDR3 is 14 amino acids. Germline V CDR1 and CDR2: WNHNN, SYGVQD (reference sequence). Trimming cost V 6 bases and J 4 bases; bases outside gene matches: 4. The CDR3 here is CASSPSGEYNEQFF. The CDR3 nucleotides read TGCGCCAGCAGCCCTAGCGGGGAATACAATGAGCAGTTCTTC.

The chain uses TRBV19 and TRBJ2-1; D possibly corresponds to TRBD1 (5 bases). The CDR3 loop spans 13 amino acids. Per germline, CDR1 LNHDA and CDR2 SQIVND (reference sequence). V was pared by 4 bases and J by 5 bases, with 9 bases between. CDR3 protein: CASSRQMNNEQFF. The CDR3 coding sequence is TGTGCCAGTAGTAGACAGATGAACAATGAGCAGTTCTTC.

This chain uses TRBV19 with TRBJ2-5, with D tentatively TRBD1 (6 bases). The CDR3 is made up of 15 amino acids. Germline V CDR1 and CDR2: LNHDA, SQIVND (reference sequence). The V end lost 6 bases, the J end lost 5 bases, and 19 bases lay between the germline ends. CDR3 amino acids: CASSMQGYPGETQYF. The DNA of the CDR3 is TGTGCCAGTAGCATGCAGGGGTATCCAGGCGAGACCCAGTACTTC.

The chain uses TRBV24-1 and TRBJ2-5; TRBD1 matches 10 bases. The CDR3 extends over 15 amino acids. With V trimmed by 9 bases and J by 2 bases, 8 bases remained unmatched. CDR1 is KGHDR and CDR2 is SFDVKD in the germline V gene. Here the CDR3 DNA reads TGTGCCACCGGGGTACCGGGACAGGGGCAAGAGACCCAGTACTTC. As protein: CATGVPGQGQETQYF.

The rearrangement uses TRBV7-6 and TRBJ2-1; the match to TRBD2 covers 10 bases. Germline V gene sequence: CDR1 SGHVS, CDR2 FNYEAQ. The V gene end was trimmed by 5 bases and the J gene end by 0 bases; junction bases not matched to a gene: 4. This CDR3 has 16 amino acids. In DNA, the CDR3 is TGTGCCAGCAGCCCCTTAGCGGGAGGCTCCTACAATGAGCAGTTCTTC. It yields the protein CASSPLAGGSYNEQFF.